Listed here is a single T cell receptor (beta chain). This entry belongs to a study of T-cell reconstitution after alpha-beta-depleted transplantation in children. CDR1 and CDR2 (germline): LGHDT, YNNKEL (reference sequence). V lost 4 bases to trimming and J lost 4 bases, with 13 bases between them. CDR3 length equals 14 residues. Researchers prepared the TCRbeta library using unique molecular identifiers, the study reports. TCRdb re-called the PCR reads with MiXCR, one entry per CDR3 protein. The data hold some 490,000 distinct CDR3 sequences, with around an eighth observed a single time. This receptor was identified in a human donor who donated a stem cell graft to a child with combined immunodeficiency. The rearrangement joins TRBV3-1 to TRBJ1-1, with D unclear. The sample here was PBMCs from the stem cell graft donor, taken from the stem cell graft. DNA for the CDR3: TGTGCCAGCAGCCCACCCTTACAGAGCACTGAAGCTTTCTTT. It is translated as CASSPPLQSTEAFF.